These T cell receptor beta chains were read from a single sample in a study of radiotherapy plus CTLA-4 blockade in lung cancer. TCRdb's copy holds only in-frame clones and misses some; the assay was immunoSEQ multiplex PCR. The sample contains about 80,000 clones, roughly four fifths of which appear only once. The input for sequencing was peripheral blood, taken from a patient treated with radiotherapy plus ipilimumab. The receptor source for this set is a human donor with non-small cell lung cancer who had stable disease on radiotherapy plus ipilimumab. CDR3s include the opening cysteine and the closing phenylalanine or tryptophan. D genes are given only for firm matches. For some rows the clone size is stated as once, few or many, or as a class when expanded; others skip it.

>NA|TRBJ1-1|NA|TRBV11-2
CASSLQNTEAFF
TGTGCCAGCAGCTTACAGAACACTGAAGCTTTCTTT
>once|TRBJ2-7|TRBD2|TRBV7-2
CASSSTSGGANEQYF
TGTGCCAGCAGCTCCACTAGCGGGGGGGCAAACGAGCAGTACTTC
>once|TRBJ2-7|NA|TRBV20-1
CSARPYEQYF
TGCAGTGCTCGGCCCTACGAGCAGTACTTC
>NA|TRBJ2-7|NA|TRBV7-3
CASSSLRTPGRSHEQYF
TGTGCCAGCAGCTCTCTCCGGACCCCGGGGCGGTCTCACGAGCAGTACTTC
>few|TRBJ1-1|NA|TRBV10-2
CASSGLTGFGNTEAFF
TGCGCCAGCAGTGGCTTAACAGGGTTTGGGAACACTGAAGCTTTCTTT
>NA|TRBJ1-4|TRBD1|TRBV4-1
CASSQEGQPFGKLFF
TGCGCCAGCAGCCAAGAGGGACAGCCCTTTGGGAAACTGTTTTTT
>NA|TRBJ2-7|NA|TRBV19
CASSTRANEQYF
TGTGCCAGTAGTACGAGGGCGAATGAGCAGTACTTC
>NA|TRBJ2-7|TRBD2|TRBV28
CASSGEGYEQYF
TGTGCCAGCAGCGGGGAGGGATACGAGCAGTACTTC
>NA|TRBJ2-1|NA|TRBV14
CASSRWPSEYNEQFF
TGTGCCAGCAGCCGGTGGCCTAGCGAGTACAATGAGCAGTTCTTC
>NA|TRBJ1-1|NA|TRBV6-1
CASSEAGGGTEAFF
TGTGCCAGCAGTGAAGCCGGGGGCGGCACTGAAGCTTTCTTT
>NA|TRBJ2-4|NA|TRBV21-1
CASSKGQGTTGGAKNIQYF
TGTGCCAGCAGCAAAGGACAAGGAACCACAGGGGGGGCCAAAAACATTCAGTACTTC
>few|TRBJ2-7|NA|TRBV5-4
CASSLETGKGEQYF
TGTGCCAGCAGCTTGGAAACGGGAAAGGGCGAGCAGTACTTC
>NA|TRBJ2-1|NA|TRBV5-1
CASSGEATTGNEQFF
TGCGCCAGCAGCGGGGAGGCAACCACGGGAAATGAGCAGTTCTTC
>NA|TRBJ2-3|NA|TRBV11-2
CASSPADTQYF
TGTGCCAGCAGCCCGGCGGATACGCAGTATTTT
>NA|TRBJ1-5|TRBD1|TRBV9
CASSVGGGTGGDSNQPQHF
TGTGCCAGCAGCGTAGGAGGGGGGACAGGGGGCGATAGCAATCAGCCCCAGCATTTT
>NA|TRBJ2-1|NA|TRBV30
CAWSGFLGNEQFF
TGTGCCTGGAGCGGTTTTTTAGGCAATGAGCAGTTCTTC
>NA|TRBJ2-3|TRBD1|TRBV5-6
CASSLGTVRGTQYF
TGTGCCAGCAGCCTCGGGACAGTACGAGGTACGCAGTATTTT
>NA|TRBJ2-7|TRBD2|TRBV28
CASRPRLAGVREQYF
TGTGCCAGCAGACCCCGACTAGCGGGAGTTAGGGAGCAGTACTTC
>NA|TRBJ1-5|TRBD1|TRBV28
CASSTPGQGNQPQHF
TGTGCCAGCAGTACTCCGGGACAGGGAAATCAGCCCCAGCATTTT
>NA|TRBJ1-4|NA|TRBV5-4
CASRRDLNNEKLFF
TGTGCCAGCAGACGGGACCTTAACAATGAAAAACTGTTTTTT
>NA|TRBJ2-4|NA|TRBV7-8
CASSLSVTLGHIQYF
TGTGCCAGCAGCTTATCTGTGACATTGGGTCACATTCAGTACTTC
>NA|TRBJ1-1|NA|TRBV7-9
CASSLSSNTEAFF
TGTGCCAGCAGCTTGTCATCGAACACTGAAGCTTTCTTT
>NA|TRBJ2-1|NA|TRBV28
CASSLPRGANNEQFF
TGTGCCAGCAGTCTCCCCCGGGGCGCAAACAATGAGCAGTTCTTC
>NA|TRBJ2-5|TRBD1|TRBV28
CASRPGTVGAQYF
TGTGCCAGCAGACCCGGGACAGTGGGGGCCCAGTACTTC
>NA|TRBJ2-7|NA|TRBV4-2
CASSQVADSYEQYF
TGTGCCAGCAGCCAAGTAGCGGACTCCTACGAGCAGTACTTC
>few|TRBJ1-2|NA|TRBV7-8
CASSPPGQTQLHGYTF
TGTGCCAGCAGCCCCCCGGGACAAACCCAACTTCATGGCTACACCTTC
>NA|TRBJ2-2|NA|TRBV27
CASRPKRSGELFF
TGTGCCAGCAGACCTAAGCGAAGCGGGGAGCTGTTTTTT
>NA|TRBJ2-7|TRBD1|TRBV6-1
CASSDRIWDRDYEQYF
TGTGCCAGCAGTGACAGGATCTGGGACAGGGACTACGAGCAGTACTTC
>NA|TRBJ2-5|NA|TRBV6-5
CASRTIGLPRETQYF
TGTGCCAGCAGGACAATCGGACTGCCCCGAGAGACCCAGTACTTC
>NA|TRBJ2-2|NA|TRBV6-6
CASTLRGATGELFF
TGTGCCAGCACCCTTAGGGGGGCCACCGGGGAGCTGTTTTTT
>NA|TRBJ1-6|NA|TRBV6-5
CASSEGASVSLHF
TGTGCCAGCAGTGAAGGTGCCTCCGTGTCCCTCCACTTT
>NA|TRBJ2-5|NA|TRBV9
CASSVTGSQETQYF
TGTGCCAGCAGCGTAACGGGATCCCAAGAGACCCAGTACTTC
>NA|TRBJ2-2|NA|TRBV2
CASRNVPTTGELFF
TGTGCCAGCAGGAACGTCCCCACCACCGGGGAGCTGTTTTTT
>NA|TRBJ2-6|NA|TRBV9
CASSGTGSGANVLTF
TGTGCCAGCAGCGGAACAGGCTCTGGGGCCAACGTCCTGACTTTC
>NA|TRBJ1-1|TRBD1|TRBV18
CASSQIMGQGNTEAFF
TGTGCCAGCTCACAAATAATGGGACAGGGGAACACTGAAGCTTTCTTT
>NA|TRBJ2-1|TRBD2|TRBV4-1
CASSHEPPSGRFLSEQFF
TGCGCCAGCAGCCACGAACCTCCTAGCGGGAGATTTCTCAGTGAGCAGTTCTTC
>NA|TRBJ1-1|TRBD1|TRBV2
CASRPGQWNTEAFF
TGTGCCAGCAGGCCGGGACAGTGGAACACTGAAGCTTTCTTT
>NA|TRBJ2-7|NA|TRBV10-3
CAISESVRGSSYEQYF
TGTGCCATCAGTGAGTCGGTCAGGGGCAGCTCCTACGAGCAGTACTTC
>NA|TRBJ1-1|TRBD1|TRBV11-3
CASSFWTGLNTEAFF
TGTGCCAGCAGCTTTTGGACAGGGCTGAACACTGAAGCTTTCTTT
>NA|TRBJ2-5|TRBD2|TRBV5-4
CASSLPSGDQETQYF
TGTGCCAGCAGCTTGCCTAGCGGGGACCAAGAGACCCAGTACTTC
>NA|TRBJ1-2|NA|TRBV19
CASLGYGYTF
TGTGCCAGTTTAGGTTATGGCTACACCTTC
>NA|TRBJ2-7|NA|TRBV9
CASSVAGPGAYEQYF
TGTGCCAGCAGCGTAGCTGGGCCCGGGGCCTACGAGCAGTACTTC
>NA|TRBJ2-1|NA|TRBV6-1
CASSEYPPSVTYNEQFF
TGTGCCAGCAGTGAATACCCTCCGTCAGTCACCTACAATGAGCAGTTCTTC
>few|TRBJ2-7|NA|TRBV30
CAWSAKGPYEQYF
TGTGCCTGGAGCGCGAAGGGACCCTACGAGCAGTACTTC
>NA|TRBJ2-1|NA|TRBV28
CASSFGGSYNEQFF
TGTGCCAGCAGTTTTGGGGGCTCCTACAATGAGCAGTTCTTC
>NA|TRBJ2-1|NA|TRBV7-9
CASSRQKGERYNEQFF
TGTGCCAGCAGCAGACAGAAAGGGGAACGTTACAATGAGCAGTTCTTC
>NA|TRBJ1-1|NA|TRBV7-9
CASSLRELNTEAFF
TGTGCCAGCAGCCTCCGAGAGTTGAACACTGAAGCTTTCTTT
>NA|TRBJ1-2|TRBD1|TRBV2
CASRAQGANYGYTF
TGTGCCAGCAGGGCACAGGGGGCGAACTATGGCTACACCTTC
>NA|TRBJ1-5|NA|TRBV5-8
CASSFAGPQHF
TGTGCCAGCAGCTTCGCCGGGCCCCAGCATTTT
>NA|TRBJ2-7|NA|TRBV15
CATSRRVDEQYF
TGTGCCACCAGCAGGAGGGTCGACGAGCAGTACTTC
>NA|TRBJ2-7|TRBD2|TRBV7-6
CASGPAGGSYEQYF
TGTGCCAGCGGTCCAGCGGGGGGATCCTACGAGCAGTACTTC
>NA|TRBJ2-5|NA|TRBV9
CASSAITGSEETQYF
TGTGCCAGCAGTGCCATAACAGGGTCGGAAGAGACCCAGTACTTC